The present T cell receptor (beta chain) was sequenced within a study of response to subunit inactivated influenza vaccine. TCRdb ran MiXCR on the RT-PCR reads and lists one entry per CDR3 protein. The sample shows around 170,000 distinct CDR3 sequences, around 10% of them seen only once. This specimen consisted of CD8+ T cells sorted from PBMCs, obtained less than 30 months after vaccination. The TCR was taken from a man aged 50-75 years who received an inactivated influenza vaccine.

The CDR3 sequence: CASSLDMGGSFF. The CDR3 DNA reads as TGTGCCAGCAGCTTAGATATGGGGGGGTCGTTCTTC. J is TRBJ2-1 and V is TRBV11-2; 7 positions agree with TRBD2. Germline V lookup: CDR1 SGHAT, CDR2 FQNNGV. Trimming cost V 0 bases and J 15 bases; bases outside gene matches: 5. This CDR3 has 12 residues.